This T cell receptor beta chain was captured in a study of T cell clones after liver transplantation. Looking at the study overall: In this trial, immunosuppression withdrawal was attempted within 2 years of liver transplant. Subjects received no induction therapy and standard immunosuppression until randomization at 12-24 months post-transplant. TCRbeta sequencing after a pre-transplant mixed lymphocyte reaction identified graft-donor-reactive clones, later tracked in post-transplant blood.

Trimming removed 0 bases at V and 2 bases at J, with 13 bases between. Germline CDR1 is WNHNN and CDR2 is SYGVQD (reference sequence). The CDR3 runs to 16 residues. Notes on this clone: The antigen remains unidentified.

General study findings and limits: In 5 of 8 subjects, circulating graft-donor-reactive CD4 TCRbeta sequences fell significantly after transplant.

This table comes from immunoSEQ multiplex PCR, and its TCRdb copy is limited to in-frame clones, with some not included. The repertoire consists of tens of thousands of clones, with approximately 80% occurring once and the leading ten covering around 0.72%. The sequence was obtained from a human patient who received a liver transplant. T cells may partly derive from the graft donor. V gene TRBV10-1 combines with J gene TRBJ1-2, with D maybe TRBD1 (6 bases). The sequenced sample was CD4+ T cells from blood, obtained 12 months after liver transplant. CDR3 DNA sequence: TGCGCCAGCAGTGAGTCGTTCGTTGGACAGAACTATGGCTACACCTTC. This encodes CASSESFVGQNYGYTF.